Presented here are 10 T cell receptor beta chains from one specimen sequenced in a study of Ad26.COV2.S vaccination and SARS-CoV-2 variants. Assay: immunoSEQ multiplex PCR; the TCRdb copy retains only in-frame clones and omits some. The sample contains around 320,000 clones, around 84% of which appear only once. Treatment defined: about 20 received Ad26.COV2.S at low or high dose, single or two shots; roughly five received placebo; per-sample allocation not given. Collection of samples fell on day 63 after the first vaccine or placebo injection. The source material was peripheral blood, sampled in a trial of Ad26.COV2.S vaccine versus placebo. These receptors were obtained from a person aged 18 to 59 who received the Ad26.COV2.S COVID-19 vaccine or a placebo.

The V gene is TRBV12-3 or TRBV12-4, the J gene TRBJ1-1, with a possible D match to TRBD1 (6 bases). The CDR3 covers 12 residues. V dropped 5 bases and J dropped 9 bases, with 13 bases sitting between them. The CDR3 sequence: CASSPRQVQAFF. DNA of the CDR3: TGTGCCAGCAGTCCTCGACAGGTTCAAGCTTTCTTT.

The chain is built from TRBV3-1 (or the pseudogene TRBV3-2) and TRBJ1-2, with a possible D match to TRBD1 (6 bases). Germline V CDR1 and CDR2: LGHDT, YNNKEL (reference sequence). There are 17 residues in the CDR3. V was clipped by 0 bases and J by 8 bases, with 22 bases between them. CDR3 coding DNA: TGTGCCAGCAGCCAAGAGGGTGGGGTATCCGGGGGCCGGGGCTACACCTTC. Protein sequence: CASSQEGGVSGGRGYTF.

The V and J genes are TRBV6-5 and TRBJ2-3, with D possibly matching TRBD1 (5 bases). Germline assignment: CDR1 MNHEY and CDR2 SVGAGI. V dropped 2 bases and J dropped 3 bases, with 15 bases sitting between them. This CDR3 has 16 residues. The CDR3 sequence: CASSYRIPRATDTQYF. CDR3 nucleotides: TGTGCCAGCAGTTACCGGATTCCCAGGGCGACAGATACGCAGTATTTT.

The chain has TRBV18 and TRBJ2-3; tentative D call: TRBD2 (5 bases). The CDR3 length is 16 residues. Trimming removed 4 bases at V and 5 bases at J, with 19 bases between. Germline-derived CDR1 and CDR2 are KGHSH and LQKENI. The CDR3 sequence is CASSRAVLEVGDTQYF. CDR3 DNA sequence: TGTGCCAGCTCACGCGCGGTTTTGGAGGTGGGAGATACGCAGTATTTT.

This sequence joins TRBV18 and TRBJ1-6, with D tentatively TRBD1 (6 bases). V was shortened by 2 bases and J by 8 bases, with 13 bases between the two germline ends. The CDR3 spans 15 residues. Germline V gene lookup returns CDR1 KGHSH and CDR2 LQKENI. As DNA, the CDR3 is TGTGCCAGCTCACCAACCCGACAGGATTATTCACCCCTCCACTTT. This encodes CASSPTRQDYSPLHF. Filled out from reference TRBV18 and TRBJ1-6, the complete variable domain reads NAGVMQNPRHLVRRRGQEARLRCSPMKGHSHVYWYRQLPEEGLKFMVYLQKENIIDESGMPKERFSAEFPKEGPSILRIQQVVRGDSAAYFCASSPTRQDYSPLHFGNGTRLTVT.

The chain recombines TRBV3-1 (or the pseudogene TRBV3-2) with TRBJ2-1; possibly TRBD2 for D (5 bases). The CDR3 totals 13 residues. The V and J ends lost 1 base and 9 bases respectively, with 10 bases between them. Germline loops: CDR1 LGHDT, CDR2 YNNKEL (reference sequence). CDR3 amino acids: CASSQGGETEQFF. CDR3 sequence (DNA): TGTGCCAGCAGCCAAGGGGGAGAAACTGAGCAGTTCTTC.

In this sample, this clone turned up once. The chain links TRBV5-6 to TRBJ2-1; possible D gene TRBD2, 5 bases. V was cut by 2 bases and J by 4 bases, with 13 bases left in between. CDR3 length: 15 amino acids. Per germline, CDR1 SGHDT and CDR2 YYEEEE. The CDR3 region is CASSFGVSRYNEQFF. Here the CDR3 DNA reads TGTGCCAGCAGCTTCGGGGTTTCTAGATACAATGAGCAGTTCTTC.

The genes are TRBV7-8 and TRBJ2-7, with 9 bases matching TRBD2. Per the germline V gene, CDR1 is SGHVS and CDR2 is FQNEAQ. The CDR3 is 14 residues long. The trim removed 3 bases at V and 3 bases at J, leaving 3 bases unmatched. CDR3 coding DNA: TGTGCCAGCAGCTTTGGCGGGGGGGGCTACGAGCAGTACTTC. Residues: CASSFGGGGYEQYF.

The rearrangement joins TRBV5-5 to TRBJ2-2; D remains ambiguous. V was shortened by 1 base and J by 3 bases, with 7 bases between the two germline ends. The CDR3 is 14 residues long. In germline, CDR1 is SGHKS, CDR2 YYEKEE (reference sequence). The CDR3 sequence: CASSLWVYTGELFF. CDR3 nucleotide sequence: TGTGCCAGCAGCTTGTGGGTGTACACCGGGGAGCTGTTTTTT.

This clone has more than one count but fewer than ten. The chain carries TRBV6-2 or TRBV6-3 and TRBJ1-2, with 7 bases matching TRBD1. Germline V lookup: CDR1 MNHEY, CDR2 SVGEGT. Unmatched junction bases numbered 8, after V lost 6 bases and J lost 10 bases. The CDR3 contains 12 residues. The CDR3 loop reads CASSPIGQVYTF. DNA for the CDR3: TGTGCCAGCAGCCCCATCGGACAGGTCTACACCTTC.